This T cell receptor (beta chain) was retrieved from a study of shared clonotypes between healthy human individuals (dated by TCRdb to the early 2020s). Background on the whole study: The cohort included three men and a couple of women between 18 and 49 years of age. For each donor, CD4 naive and CD4 memory were each given three plates, CD8 naive was given two plates, and CD8 memory was given one plate. Blood TCR repertoires of 5 or 6 healthy adults were deeply sequenced to estimate repertoire size and the extent of clonotype sharing between individuals. To increase sequencing depth and limit assay-specific biases, TCR repertoire library preparation and sequencing were carried out by different laboratories using diverse techniques. Leukapheresis yielded between about 0.9 and 9.5 billion PBMCs per donor.

CD8 naive samples were CD45RO-negative cells positively selected for CCR7, giving a CD45RA+CCR7+ population that excluded TemRA cells. The donors were healthy, HIV-negative adults who had no recently reported acute infections or vaccinations. Only Caucasian adults living in Nashville, Tennessee, USA were represented among the donors. After blood collection by leukapheresis, PBMCs were isolated using Ficoll-Histopaque density gradient centrifugation and then cryopreserved in the vapor phase of liquid nitrogen. Analytical flow cytometry was used to check the purity and quantity of each magnetically sorted T cell population. Genomic DNA was isolated from each sorted fraction and quantified by UV absorbance on a Nanodrop 2000c. This clone was counted only a few times. It has no known antigen specificity. Per-base qualities were not stored, and no clone one base away is much larger. What the work shows at the level of the full study, not this receptor alone: When a handful of donors were compared, the shared fraction of clonotypes was about 5.5% for naive CD4, 3.5% to 4% for naive CD8, roughly 2.5% for memory CD4, and roughly 0.43% for memory CD8. Sampling was restricted to blood, and TCR repertoires in tissue are likely to differ from TCR repertoires in blood. Higher generation probabilities were observed for clonotypes shared by all four sorted-subset donors than for non-shared clonotypes. Because the study included a small number of donors, the genetic and exposure-history diversity represented was limited. Even with the large sequencing depth, rarefaction of the sorted-subset datasets indicated that sequencing was incomplete. Naive subsets generally had larger estimated clonotype richness than memory subsets did. Pairwise subsampling led to the expectation that sequencing depth would affect the degree of clonotype sharing among donors.

Using the deep immunoSEQ assay, TCR CDR3 regions were amplified from genomic DNA by multiplex PCR. Extracted genomic DNA from each cell subset was spread evenly across all wells of several immunoSEQ 96-well plates, with each plate serving as a replicate. For sorted subsets, around 0.2 ug genomic DNA, equal to about 30,000 T cell genomes, was loaded into each replicate PCR. Purified libraries were measured with a Qubit 3.0 fluorometer, size-checked on a Bioanalyzer 2100, and measured again with the KAPA Library Quantification kit. A separate single-read 150-cycle Illumina NextSeq 550 flow cell was used to sequence each immunoSEQ 96-well plate. On the study's bioinformatics: Because the immunoSEQ output included only junctional sequences and no quality scores, the filtering could not be the same as the filtering used for full-length reads. To assign V/J genes and CDR3, sequences were annotated against IMGT germline references using PyIR, a Python wrapper for IgBLAST v1.9. Reads were filtered out if the reads had weak V/J assignments (E-value above 1e-6), no CDR3, stop codons, out-of-frame junctions, or ambiguous translated residues. V3J clonotypes were defined by identical inferred V gene, J gene, and CDR3 amino acid sequence. Percentage overlap between repertoires was calculated by dividing the number of shared unique clonotypes by the size of the smaller repertoire. Three approaches were used to assess repertoire richness: RTK rarefaction, the Chao1 estimator, and Recon v2.1 estimates of unobserved clonotypes. For all TCRbeta clonotypes obtained by the gDNA method from a handful of donors, generation probabilities were computed with OLGA. TCRdb limited this immuneACCESS table to in-frame rearrangements with V and J called. A share of clones is missing; checked studies link under half to unresolved V genes, and the rest is unexplained. That table furnishes V, J and clone size, whereas the DNA furnished D and trimming. In this sample the table shows roughly 2.1 million clones, just over 90% of which occur a single time. The ten most abundant clones make up 1.5% to 2% of the sample.

Measured from the cysteine to the phenylalanine, the CDR3 is 15 residues long. Only CDR3 DNA is held: 45 bases, read in frame from base 1. Trimming takes 8 bases from V and 1 base from J, and the germline ends sit 17 bases apart. Per the germline V gene, MDHEN is the CDR1 and SYDVKM is the CDR2. The receptor chain draws on TRBV28 and TRBJ1-1; TRBD1 is possibly the D segment (5 matching bases). Input material: naive CD8+ T cells from PBMCs. The meaning of the sample's cell subset or site label: CD45RA+CCR7+. The receptor was derived from a man younger than 35 in good health. Some clones in this sample may be carry-over from other donors' samples. This receptor carries the CDR3 CASGRRGYTNTEAFF. The DNA sequence is TGTGCCAGCGGAAGGCGGGGGTATACGAACACTGAAGCTTTCTTT.